This T cell receptor (beta chain) was captured in a study of early T cells in non-severe SARS-CoV-2 infection. Overall study: Alpha and beta chains were unpaired, from unsorted whole-blood bulk RNA. Study-wide results and limits: Database matching using VDJdb favored anti-spike CD8 responses, with private and CD4 specificities left missing.

As concerns this clonotype: Its antigen is as yet unknown. Sequence at one end of the junction differs from germline and may be a read error.

Attachment of unique molecular identifiers was made to individual cDNA molecules. Each CDR3 protein is one row after TCRdb ran MiXCR on the 5' RACE reads. The data contain about 50,000 distinct CDR3 sequences, roughly 8.8% of them seen just once; the ten biggest clones take up 15%. The CDR3 extends over 14 amino acids. In germline, CDR1 is MNHNS, CDR2 SASEGT. Sequencing input: whole blood. The chain employs TRBV6-1 and TRBJ2-2, with D perhaps TRBD1 or TRBD2 (5 bases each). The receptor was isolated from an adult who was a healthcare worker with PCR-confirmed SARS-CoV-2 infection or an uninfected control (not recorded which). The CDR3 nucleotides are TGTGCCAGCAGTGAATGGGGGTACACCGGGGAGCTTTTTTTT. Protein: CASSEWGYTGELFF.